This T cell receptor (beta chain) was profiled in a study of blood T cell repertoires in COVID-19. Study overall: Collection of acute and convalescent COVID-19 samples took place in the United States, Italy and Spain. Nucleic acid was either cDNA or gDNA, and it came from T cells, B-cell-depleted T cells, or PBMCs.

The germline V gene has CDR1 LNHDA and CDR2 SQIVND (reference sequence). There are 11 residues in the CDR3. Trimming took 9 bases from V and 5 from J, leaving 11 bases between them. In the study's own analysis: Quantification of nucleated cells was approximated via reference gene primer amplification. The data were produced by immunoSEQ multiplex PCR, yet TCRdb's version contains in-frame clones alone and is incomplete. The DNA was the basis for D and trimming; V, J and clone size are from that table. The sample includes around 130,000 clones, approximately 80% seen only once; the top ten take 6.5% to 9.5%.

Sample: peripheral blood. This chain connects TRBV19 to TRBJ2-7; D is perhaps TRBD2 (5 bases). The TCR was taken from a human donor in a cohort sampled during active COVID-19. The CDR3 DNA sequence: TGTGCCAGCGGGGAGATCGACGAGCAGTACTTC. Translation: CASGEIDEQYF.